The source of this T cell receptor beta chain is a study of cytomegalovirus exposure and HLA in healthy donors. A multiplex PCR was run with 60 Vbeta primers and 13 Jbeta primers. Clones were sequenced by immunoSEQ multiplex PCR, and TCRdb holds only the in-frame ones, with some missing. This table holds 140,000 to 150,000 clones, approximately 80% found once. In germline, CDR1 is MGHRA, CDR2 YSYEKL. The CDR3 spans 15 residues. J was trimmed by 0 bases and V by 1 base; bases with no gene match: 0. The TCR was taken from a man aged 35 to 55 in good health and CMV-seropositive. What was sequenced was PBMCs. The V gene is TRBV4-1, the J gene TRBJ2-1; 7 bases line up with TRBD1. CDR3 coding DNA: TGCGCCAGCAGCCAAGGACAGGGCTCCTACAATGAGCAGTTCTTC. Translated, it gives CASSQGQGSYNEQFF.